The 4 T cell receptor beta chains reported below all come from one sample, sequenced in a study of cytomegalovirus exposure and HLA in healthy donors. Measured with immunoSEQ multiplex PCR; TCRdb has only the in-frame clones, and not every one. The table shows 100,000 to 120,000 clones, with 70% to 90% occurring only once. The sequenced material came from PBMCs. All receptors derive from a woman younger than 30 in good health and CMV-seropositive.

This sequence joins TRBV2 and TRBJ2-7; 8 positions match TRBD1. The CDR3 totals 13 residues. The J segment lost 4 bases and the V segment lost 6 bases, leaving 5 bases of the junction unmatched. Per germline, CDR1 SNHLY and CDR2 FYNNEI. Written as DNA, the CDR3 is TGTGCCAGCAGAGACAGGGGACAGTACGAGCAGTACTTC. Its protein is CASRDRGQYEQYF.

A single count supports this clone. V usage is TRBV28 and J usage is TRBJ1-4; D might be TRBD1 (6 bases). The germline CDR1 and CDR2 sequences are MDHEN and SYDVKM. V was trimmed by 5 bases and J by 2 bases, leaving 12 bases between them. The CDR3 consists of 15 residues. CDR3 coding DNA: TGTGCCAGCAGTAGACGGACAGTCACTAATGAAAAACTGTTTTTT. Protein: CASSRRTVTNEKLFF.

V is TRBV19 and J is TRBJ2-2; a possible D gene is TRBD2 (6 bases). Germline CDR1 is LNHDA and CDR2 is SQIVND (reference sequence). This CDR3 is built from 11 residues. Trimming stripped 10 bases from V and 7 bases from J, with 10 bases between. The CDR3 coding sequence is TGTGCCACCGGGGGACTCGGGGAGCTGTTTTTT. Translation gives CATGGLGELFF. Looking up the rest from reference TRBV19 and TRBJ2-2 gives the full variable domain: DGGITQSPKYLFRKEGQNVTLSCEQNLNHDAMYWYRQDPGQGLRLIYYSQIVNDFQKGDIAEGYSVSREKKESFPLTVTSAQKNPTAFYLCATGGLGELFFGEGSRLTVL.

V is TRBV5-6 and J is TRBJ2-7; tentatively, D is TRBD1 (6 bases). The CDR3 runs to 15 residues. The germline CDR1 and CDR2 sequences are SGHDT and YYEEEE. V lost 5 bases and J lost 0, with 15 bases in between. The CDR3, as DNA: TGTGCCAGCAGAACCGACAGGACGAGCTCCTACGAGCAGTACTTC. It codes for CASRTDRTSSYEQYF.